This T cell receptor (beta chain) was captured by sequencing in a study of cytomegalovirus exposure and HLA in healthy donors. Study findings and constraints: Most CMV-associated TCR beta chains were later found to appear HLA-restricted.

The PCR contained 60 Vbeta and 13 Jbeta primers. The protocol was immunoSEQ multiplex PCR, while the TCRdb copy is restricted to in-frame clones and leaves out a portion. The listing records around 80,000 clones. V was shortened by 4 bases and J by 9 bases, with 13 bases between the two germline ends. Germline CDR1 is SGHDN and CDR2 is FVKESK. CDR3 length equals 12 residues. Comments on this clone: What it recognizes is unknown.

This TCR was sampled from a man in his forties in good health and CMV-seronegative. The chain uses TRBV14 and TRBJ2-7; tentatively, D is TRBD2 (6 bases). The material sequenced was PBMCs. CDR3 protein: CASSPGGSAQYF. The DNA of the CDR3 is TGTGCCAGCAGCCCTGGGGGGAGCGCGCAGTACTTC. The full variable domain, with the rest looked up from reference TRBV14 and TRBJ2-7, is EAGVTQFPSHSVIEKGQTVTLRCDPISGHDNLYWYRRVMGKEIKFLLHFVKESKQDESGMPNNRFLAERTGGTYSTLKVQPAELEDSGVYFCASSPGGSAQYFGPGTRLTVT.